The 18 T cell receptor beta chains below all came from one sample that was sequenced in a study of blood T cell repertoires in COVID-19. Assay: immunoSEQ multiplex PCR; the TCRdb copy retains only in-frame clones and omits some. Of fewer than 500,000 clones in the sample, approximately 88% were seen once. The sequencing input was PBMCs or T cells enriched from blood (not recorded which). Source of these receptors: a woman in her thirties with acute COVID-19.

There are a few counts of this clone. The chain uses TRBV12-3 or TRBV12-4 and TRBJ2-7; possible D gene TRBD2, 5 bases. V was pared by 6 bases and J by 0 bases, with 9 bases between. This CDR3 spans 13 amino acids. The CDR3 protein is CASRDLSSYEQYF. CDR3 sequence (DNA): TGTGCCAGCAGGGACTTAAGCTCCTACGAGCAGTACTTC.

This clone was detected only once. The chain couples TRBV5-4 to TRBJ1-2; D perhaps matches TRBD1 (6 bases). Trimming took off 4 bases at V and 9 bases at J, with 10 bases between the two ends. The germline V gene encodes CDR1 SGHNT and CDR2 YYREEE (reference sequence). This CDR3 region has 11 residues. The CDR3 bases are TGTGCCAGCAGCCTCGGACAGAGCTACACCTTC. Translating gives CASSLGQSYTF. Full variable domain (missing parts from reference TRBV5-4 and TRBJ1-2): ETGVTQSPTHLIKTRGQQVTLRCSSQSGHNTVSWYQQALGQGPQFIFQYYREEENGRGNFPPRFSGLQFPNYSSELNVNALELDDSALYLCASSLGQSYTFGSGTRLTVV.

This clone appeared a single time. The chain joins TRBV7-2 to TRBJ2-1; TRBD2 matches at 13 bases. Per germline, CDR1 SGHTA and CDR2 FQGNSA. The CDR3 runs to 14 residues. With V trimmed by 5 bases and J by 10 bases, 5 bases remained unmatched. CDR3 DNA: TGTGCCAGCAGCACCCCGGGACTAGCGGGGGAGCAGTTCTTC. Its translation: CASSTPGLAGEQFF.

The chain carries TRBV5-4 and TRBJ1-1; D is unresolved. This CDR3 has 14 amino acids. CDR1 SGHNT and CDR2 YYREEE come from the germline V gene (reference sequence). The V end lost 0 bases, the J end lost 3 bases, and 9 bases lay between the germline ends. CDR3 region: CASSLVGGDTEAFF. Written as DNA, the CDR3 is TGTGCCAGCAGCTTGGTCGGCGGGGACACTGAAGCTTTCTTT.

The chain has TRBV6-4 and TRBJ2-1, with D unresolved. Trimming took 7 bases from V and 8 from J, leaving 24 bases between them. Germline assignment: CDR1 MRHNA and CDR2 SNTAGT. This CDR3 region has 16 residues. The CDR3 bases are TGTGCCAGCACCTTCACCGTCCCCGAGAACCGCCATGAGCAGTTCTTC. Translating it yields CASTFTVPENRHEQFF.

The chain has TRBV3-1 (or the pseudogene TRBV3-2) and TRBJ2-3, with 7 bases lining up with TRBD2. J gave up 8 bases and V 4 bases, and 3 bases lay outside the gene matches. CDR1 is LGHDT, CDR2 YNNKEL, per germline (reference sequence). The CDR3 consists of 12 residues. In nucleotides, the CDR3 is TGTGCCAGCAGCCCAACGGGAGGTACGCAGTATTTT. Translating it yields CASSPTGGTQYF.

V and J are TRBV19 and TRBJ1-6; 8 bases are a match to TRBD1. The CDR3 is made up of 15 amino acids. The germline V gene encodes CDR1 LNHDA and CDR2 SQIVND (reference sequence). V dropped 5 bases and J dropped 7; count of bases not matched to a gene: 7. The CDR3 is CASSDRGRTNSPLHF. The CDR3 DNA reads TGTGCCAGTAGTGACAGGGGAAGAACAAATTCACCCCTCCACTTT.

V and J are TRBV11-2 and TRBJ2-5; 9 nucleotides match TRBD1. The CDR3 has 14 amino acids. V shed 5 bases and J 4 bases; nucleotides not matched to a gene: 5. CDR1 is SGHAT, CDR2 FQNNGV, per germline. The CDR3 DNA follows: TGTGCCAGCAGCCCGGGACAGGGCGTAGAGACCCAGTACTTC. Translation: CASSPGQGVETQYF.

CDR3: CASSVTGTQNTEAFF. Here the CDR3 DNA reads TGTGCCAGTAGTGTCACAGGTACCCAGAACACTGAAGCTTTCTTT. The V call is TRBV19, the J call TRBJ1-1; maybe TRBD1 (5 bases). Germline V CDR1 and CDR2: LNHDA, SQIVND (reference sequence). V lost 5 bases to trimming and J lost 1 base, with 14 bases between them. The CDR3 totals 15 residues.

This rearrangement joins TRBV19 to TRBJ1-5; D unclear. The CDR3 loop spans 11 amino acids. Germline lookup yields CDR1 LNHDA and CDR2 SQIVND (reference sequence). Trimming shortened V by 6 bases and J by 4 bases, and 4 bases separated the two germline ends. In nucleotides, the CDR3 is TGTGCCAGTAGCGGGAATCAGCCCCAGCATTTT. This gives the protein CASSGNQPQHF.

The chain joins TRBV5-1 to TRBJ2-3; TRBD2 is a possible D gene (5 bases). The ends were cut back, 4 bases at V and 4 bases at J, with 31 bases in the middle. Per the germline V gene, CDR1 is SGHRS and CDR2 is YFSETQ. The CDR3 length is 20 residues. The CDR3, as DNA: TGCGCCAGCAGCCTCCACGTCGGGATCAGAAGGTCCGAAAGCGCAGATACGCAGTATTTT. This gives the protein CASSLHVGIRRSESADTQYF.

The count of this clone is one. This chain joins TRBV30 and TRBJ2-3; TRBD2 matches 10 bases. Germline V lookup: CDR1 GTSNPN, CDR2 SVGIG (reference sequence). Trimming cost V 2 bases and J 5 bases; bases outside gene matches: 13. The CDR3 length is 17 residues. CDR3 DNA sequence: TGTGCCTGGAGTCCACCCGGAAAGCGGGGGGGCCTAGATACGCAGTATTTT. As protein: CAWSPPGKRGGLDTQYF.

The chain has TRBV5-4 and TRBJ1-1; tentatively, D is TRBD1 (6 bases). Trimming removed 4 bases from V and 1 base from J, with 17 bases in between. In germline, CDR1 is SGHNT, CDR2 YYREEE (reference sequence). This CDR3 spans 16 amino acids. The chain's CDR3 is CASSLGGHEANTEAFF. The CDR3 coding sequence is TGTGCCAGCAGCCTGGGGGGGCATGAGGCGAACACTGAAGCTTTCTTT.

The rearrangement links TRBV24-1 to TRBJ1-5; no clear D gene. The germline CDR1 and CDR2 sequences are KGHDR and SFDVKD. This CDR3 comprises 17 residues. V lost 3 bases, J lost 0 bases, and 14 bases lay in between. CDR3 region: CATSDSQQLYSNQPQHF. The CDR3 DNA reads as TGTGCCACCAGTGATAGTCAACAGCTATATAGCAATCAGCCCCAGCATTTT.

The count of this clone is one. The gene calls are TRBV7-2 and TRBJ2-2, with D possibly matching TRBD1 (6 bases). Germline V gene lookup returns CDR1 SGHTA and CDR2 FQGNSA. Trimming cost V 2 bases and J 0 bases, with 13 bases left between them. This CDR3 spans 17 amino acids. The DNA for the CDR3 is TGTGCCAGCAGCTTACCTCAGACAGGCACGAACACCGGGGAGCTGTTTTTT. Its protein is CASSLPQTGTNTGELFF.

The chain recombines TRBV2 with TRBJ2-5, with 7 bases that match TRBD1. CDR1 SNHLY and CDR2 FYNNEI come from the germline V gene. Germline trimming cut 8 bases from V and 5 bases from J; bases unmatched to any gene: 5. This CDR3 region has 12 residues. CDR3 loop: CASGEGGETQYF. DNA for the CDR3: TGTGCCAGCGGGGAAGGGGGCGAGACCCAGTACTTC.

This chain uses TRBV2 with TRBJ1-2; no reliable D call. CDR3 size: 13 residues. Per the germline V gene, CDR1 is SNHLY and CDR2 is FYNNEI. Trimming stripped 2 bases from V and 8 bases from J, with 12 bases between. Here the CDR3 reads CASSELREGGYTF. CDR3 DNA: TGTGCCAGCAGTGAATTGAGGGAAGGGGGCTACACCTTC. The full variable domain, completed using reference TRBV2 and TRBJ1-2, is EPEVTQTPSHQVTQMGQEVILRCVPISNHLYFYWYRQILGQKVEFLVSFYNNEISEKSEIFDDQFSVERPDGSNFTLKIRSTKLEDSAMYFCASSELREGGYTFGSGTRLTVV.

In its sample, this clone was seen many times. V is TRBV6-5 and J is TRBJ1-2; D is unresolved. V lost 8 bases to trimming and J lost 0 bases, with 13 bases between them. Looked up from germline, CDR1 is MNHEY and CDR2 is SVGAGI. The CDR3 runs 14 residues. The CDR3: CASDTASANYGYTF. CDR3 DNA: TGTGCCAGCGACACGGCTTCAGCTAACTATGGCTACACCTTC.